This TCR beta chain is drawn from a study of identical twins. Germline loops: CDR1 ENHRY, CDR2 SYGVKD. This CDR3 contains 13 residues. The ends were cut back, 9 bases at V and 3 bases at J, with 15 bases in the middle. TCRdb analysed the 5' RACE reads with MiXCR anew, one entry per CDR3 protein. The sample lists fewer than 450,000 distinct CDR3 sequences; around 9.7% were seen once. This clonotype was counted at least ten times. Antigen: not known. Findings and limits, study-wide: Rather than following the same donors, the conclusions depended on cross-sectional statistical analysis. Less excess twin sharing appeared in beta out-of-frame sequences.

The receptor was derived from a woman in her 50s in good health. Sequencing was carried out using naive T cells sorted from blood. The chain links TRBV10-3 to TRBJ2-7; D perhaps matches TRBD1 (8 bases). CDR3 sequence (DNA): TGTGCCATGCGGCGGGGGACAGGCTACGAGCAGTACTTC. As protein: CAMRRGTGYEQYF.